The TCR beta chain described here comes from a study of blood T cells in healthy people across ages. The authors ran a second PCR of about 7 to 11 cycles using a sample-barcoded 5' primer and a J-beta primer mix. TCRdb analysed the 5' RACE reads with MiXCR anew, one entry per CDR3 protein. The table lists fewer than 800,000 distinct CDR3 sequences, more than 40% of them singletons. The CDR3 runs 15 residues. The ends lost 0 bases at V and 1 base at J; junction bases unmatched: 3. Germline-derived CDR1 and CDR2 are SGDLS and YYNGEE. The chain carries TRBV9 and TRBJ1-1; 7 bases fit TRBD1. The sample comprised blood. The receptor was isolated from a woman aged 55-70 years in good health. CDR3 sequence: CASSVGQGTNTEAFF. The CDR3 DNA follows: TGTGCCAGCAGCGTAGGACAGGGAACGAACACTGAAGCTTTCTTT. Full variable domain (rest looked up from reference TRBV9 and TRBJ1-1): DSGVTQTPKHLITATGQRVTLRCSPRSGDLSVYWYQQSLDQGLQFLIQYYNGEERAKGNILERFSAQQFPDLHSELNLSSLELGDSALYFCASSVGQGTNTEAFFGQGTRLTVV.